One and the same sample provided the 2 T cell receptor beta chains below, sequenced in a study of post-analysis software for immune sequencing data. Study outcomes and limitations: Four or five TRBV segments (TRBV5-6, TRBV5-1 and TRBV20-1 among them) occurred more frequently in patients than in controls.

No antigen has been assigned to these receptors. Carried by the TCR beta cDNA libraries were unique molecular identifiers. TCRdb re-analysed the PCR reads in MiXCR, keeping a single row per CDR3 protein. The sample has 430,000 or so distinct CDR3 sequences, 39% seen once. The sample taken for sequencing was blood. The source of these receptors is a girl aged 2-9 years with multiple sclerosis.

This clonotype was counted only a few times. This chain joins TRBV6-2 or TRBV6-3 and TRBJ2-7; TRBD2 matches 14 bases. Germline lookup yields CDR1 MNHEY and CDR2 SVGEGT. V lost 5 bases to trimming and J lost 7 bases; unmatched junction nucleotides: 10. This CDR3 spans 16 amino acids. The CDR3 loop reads CASSAGTSGRGNEQYF. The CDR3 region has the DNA TGTGCCAGCAGTGCCGGGACTAGCGGGAGAGGGAATGAGCAGTACTTC.

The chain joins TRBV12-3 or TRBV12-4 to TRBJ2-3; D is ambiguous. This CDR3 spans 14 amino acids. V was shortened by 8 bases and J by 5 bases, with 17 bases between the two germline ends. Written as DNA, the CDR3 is TGTGCCAGCGAGACTGGATTAATGGGAGATACGCAGTATTTT. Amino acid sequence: CASETGLMGDTQYF.